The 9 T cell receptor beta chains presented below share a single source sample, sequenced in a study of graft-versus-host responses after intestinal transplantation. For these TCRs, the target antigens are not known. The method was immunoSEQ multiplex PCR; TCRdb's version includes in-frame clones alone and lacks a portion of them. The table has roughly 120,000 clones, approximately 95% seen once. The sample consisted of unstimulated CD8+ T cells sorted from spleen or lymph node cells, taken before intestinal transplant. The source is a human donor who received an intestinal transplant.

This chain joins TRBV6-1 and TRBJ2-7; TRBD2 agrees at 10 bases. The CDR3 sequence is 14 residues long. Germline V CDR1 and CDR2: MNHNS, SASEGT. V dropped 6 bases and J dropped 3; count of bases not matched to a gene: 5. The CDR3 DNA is TGTGCCAGCAGAGGGACTAGCGCCTACTACGAGCAGTACTTC. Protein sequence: CASRGTSAYYEQYF.

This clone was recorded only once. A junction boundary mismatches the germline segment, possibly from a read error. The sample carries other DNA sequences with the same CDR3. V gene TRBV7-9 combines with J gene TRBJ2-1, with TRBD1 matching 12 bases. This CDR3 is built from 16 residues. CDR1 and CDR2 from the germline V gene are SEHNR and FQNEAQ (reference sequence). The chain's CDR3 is CASRPGTGGSYNEQFF. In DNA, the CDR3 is TGTGCCAGCAGACCTGGGACAGGGGGCTCCTACAATGAGCAATTCTTC.

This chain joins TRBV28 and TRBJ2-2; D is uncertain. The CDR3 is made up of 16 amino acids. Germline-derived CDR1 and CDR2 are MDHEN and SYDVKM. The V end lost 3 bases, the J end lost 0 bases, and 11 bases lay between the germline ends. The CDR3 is CASSFSATANTGELFF. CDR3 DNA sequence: TGTGCCAGCAGTTTTTCGGCCACCGCGAACACCGGGGAGCTGTTTTTT.

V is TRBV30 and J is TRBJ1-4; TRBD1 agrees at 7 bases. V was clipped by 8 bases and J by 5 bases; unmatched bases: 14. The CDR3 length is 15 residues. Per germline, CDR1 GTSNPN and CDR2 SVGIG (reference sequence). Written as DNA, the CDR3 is TGTGCCACCGGTCGGGGACAGAACCTAAATGAAAAACTGTTTTTT. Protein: CATGRGQNLNEKLFF.

The CDR3 loop reads CASSFGVGTEAFF. CDR3 DNA sequence: TGTGCCAGCAGCTTTGGGGTCGGCACTGAAGCTTTCTTT. The rearrangement joins TRBV5-6 to TRBJ1-1; no clear D gene. The CDR3 extends over 13 amino acids. In germline, CDR1 is SGHDT, CDR2 YYEEEE. V gave up 2 bases and J gave up 4 bases, with 9 bases separating them.

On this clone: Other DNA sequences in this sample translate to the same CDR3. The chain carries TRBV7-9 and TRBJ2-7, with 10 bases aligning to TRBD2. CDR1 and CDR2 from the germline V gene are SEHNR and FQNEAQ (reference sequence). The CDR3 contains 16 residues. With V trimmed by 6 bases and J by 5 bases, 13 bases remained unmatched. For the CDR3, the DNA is TGTGCCAGCAGTTCCAGTTCGGGACTAGCGACCAACGAGCAGTACTTC. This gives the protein CASSSSSGLATNEQYF.

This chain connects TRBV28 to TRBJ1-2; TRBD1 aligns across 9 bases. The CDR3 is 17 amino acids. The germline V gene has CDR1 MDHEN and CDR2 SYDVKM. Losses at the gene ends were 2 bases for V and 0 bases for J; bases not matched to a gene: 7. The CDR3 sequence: CASSLRDRAAANYGYTF. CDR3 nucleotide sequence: TGTGCCAGCAGTTTACGGGACAGGGCAGCGGCTAACTATGGCTACACCTTC.

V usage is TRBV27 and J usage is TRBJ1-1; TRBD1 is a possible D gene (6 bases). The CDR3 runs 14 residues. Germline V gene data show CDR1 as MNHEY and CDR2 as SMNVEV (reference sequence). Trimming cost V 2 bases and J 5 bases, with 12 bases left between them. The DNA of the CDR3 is TGTGCCAGCAGTTTAGCACAGGGTGGGACTGAAGCTTTCTTT. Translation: CASSLAQGGTEAFF.

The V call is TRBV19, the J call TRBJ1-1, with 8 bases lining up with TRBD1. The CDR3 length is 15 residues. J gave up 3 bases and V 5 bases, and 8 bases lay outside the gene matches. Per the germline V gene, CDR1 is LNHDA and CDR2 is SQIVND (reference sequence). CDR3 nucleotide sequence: TGTGCCAGTAGTCTCACCAGGGGGCGCGACACTGAAGCTTTCTTT. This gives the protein CASSLTRGRDTEAFF.